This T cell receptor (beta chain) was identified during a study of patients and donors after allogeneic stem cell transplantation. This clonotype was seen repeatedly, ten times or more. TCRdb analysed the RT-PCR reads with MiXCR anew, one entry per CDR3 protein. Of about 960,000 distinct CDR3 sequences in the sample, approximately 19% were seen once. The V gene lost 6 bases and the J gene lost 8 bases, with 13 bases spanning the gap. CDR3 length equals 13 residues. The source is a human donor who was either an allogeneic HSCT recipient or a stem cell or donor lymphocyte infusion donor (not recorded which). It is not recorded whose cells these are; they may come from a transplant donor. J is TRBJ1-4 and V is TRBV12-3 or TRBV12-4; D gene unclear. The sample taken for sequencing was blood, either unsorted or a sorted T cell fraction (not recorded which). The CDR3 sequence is CASRDTREEKLFF. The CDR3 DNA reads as TGTGCCAGCAGAGACACGCGGGAGGAAAAACTGTTTTTT.